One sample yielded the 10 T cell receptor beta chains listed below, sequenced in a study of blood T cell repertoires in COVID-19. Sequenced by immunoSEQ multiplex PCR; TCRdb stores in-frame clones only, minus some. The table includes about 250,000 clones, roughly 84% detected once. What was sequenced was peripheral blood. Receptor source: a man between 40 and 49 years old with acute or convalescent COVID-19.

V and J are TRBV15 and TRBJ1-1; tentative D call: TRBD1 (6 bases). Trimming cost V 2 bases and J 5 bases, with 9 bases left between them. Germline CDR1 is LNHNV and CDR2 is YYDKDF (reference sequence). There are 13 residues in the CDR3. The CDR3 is CATSRRGGTEAFF. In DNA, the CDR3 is TGTGCCACCAGCAGAAGGGGGGGGACTGAAGCTTTCTTT. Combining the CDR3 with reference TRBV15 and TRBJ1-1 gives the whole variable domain DAMVIQNPRYQVTQFGKPVTLSCSQTLNHNVMYWYQQKSSQAPKLLFHYYDKDFNNEADTPDNFQSRRPNTSFCFLDIRSPGLGDTAMYLCATSRRGGTEAFFGQGTRLTVV.

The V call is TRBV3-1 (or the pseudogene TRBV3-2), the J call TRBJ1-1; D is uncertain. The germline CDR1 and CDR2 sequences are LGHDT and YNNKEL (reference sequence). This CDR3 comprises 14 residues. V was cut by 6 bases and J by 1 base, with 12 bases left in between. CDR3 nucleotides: TGTGCCAGCAGTCCCGGCGCGGGGAACACTGAAGCTTTCTTT. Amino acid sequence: CASSPGAGNTEAFF.

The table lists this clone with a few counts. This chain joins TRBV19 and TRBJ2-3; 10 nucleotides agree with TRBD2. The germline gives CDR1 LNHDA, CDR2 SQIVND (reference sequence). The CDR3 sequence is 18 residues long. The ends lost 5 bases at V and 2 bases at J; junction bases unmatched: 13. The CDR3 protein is CASSPPGLALLYTDTQYF. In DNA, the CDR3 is TGTGCCAGTAGTCCCCCGGGACTAGCGCTTCTCTACACAGATACGCAGTATTTT. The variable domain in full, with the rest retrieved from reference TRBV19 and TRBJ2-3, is DGGITQSPKYLFRKEGQNVTLSCEQNLNHDAMYWYRQDPGQGLRLIYYSQIVNDFQKGDIAEGYSVSREKKESFPLTVTSAQKNPTAFYLCASSPPGLALLYTDTQYFGPGTRLTVL.

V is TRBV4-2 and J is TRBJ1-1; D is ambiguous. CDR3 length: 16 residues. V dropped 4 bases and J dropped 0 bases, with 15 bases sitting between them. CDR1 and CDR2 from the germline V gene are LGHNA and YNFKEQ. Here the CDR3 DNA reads TGTGCCAGCAGCCCCTCGGAAGACACTTTGAACACTGAAGCTTTCTTT. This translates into CASSPSEDTLNTEAFF.

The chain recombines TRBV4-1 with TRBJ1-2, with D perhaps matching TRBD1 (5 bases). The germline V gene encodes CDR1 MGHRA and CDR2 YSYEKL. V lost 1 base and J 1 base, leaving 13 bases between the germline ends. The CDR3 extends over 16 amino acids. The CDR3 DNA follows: TGCGCCAGCAGCCAAGCCTCGACAGTAAATAACTATGGCTACACCTTC. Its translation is CASSQASTVNNYGYTF.

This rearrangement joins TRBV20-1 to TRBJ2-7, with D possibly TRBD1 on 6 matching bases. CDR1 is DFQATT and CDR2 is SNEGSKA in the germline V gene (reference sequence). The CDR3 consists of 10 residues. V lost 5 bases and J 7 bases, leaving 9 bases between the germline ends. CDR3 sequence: CSAGTLEQYF. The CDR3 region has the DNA TGCAGTGCTGGGACATTGGAGCAGTACTTC.

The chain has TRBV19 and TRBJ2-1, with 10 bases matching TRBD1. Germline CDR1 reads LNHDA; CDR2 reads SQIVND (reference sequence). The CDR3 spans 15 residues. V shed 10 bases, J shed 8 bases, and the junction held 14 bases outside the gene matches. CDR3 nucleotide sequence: TGTGCCACCAGAAAGGGGGGACAGGGGATCGATGAGCAGTTCTTC. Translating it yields CATRKGGQGIDEQFF.

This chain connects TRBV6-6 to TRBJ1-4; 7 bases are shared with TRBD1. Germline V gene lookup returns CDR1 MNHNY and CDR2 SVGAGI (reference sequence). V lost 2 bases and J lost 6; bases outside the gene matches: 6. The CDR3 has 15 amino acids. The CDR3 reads CASSYTDREDEKLFF. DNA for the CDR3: TGTGCCAGCAGTTACACCGACAGGGAGGATGAAAAACTGTTTTTT.

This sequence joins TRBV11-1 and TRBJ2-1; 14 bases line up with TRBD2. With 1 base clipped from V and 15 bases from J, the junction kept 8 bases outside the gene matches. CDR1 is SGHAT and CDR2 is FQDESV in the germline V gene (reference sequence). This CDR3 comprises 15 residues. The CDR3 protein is CASSLVGLAGEELFF. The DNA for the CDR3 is TGTGCCAGCAGCTTAGTGGGACTAGCGGGAGAGGAGTTGTTCTTC.

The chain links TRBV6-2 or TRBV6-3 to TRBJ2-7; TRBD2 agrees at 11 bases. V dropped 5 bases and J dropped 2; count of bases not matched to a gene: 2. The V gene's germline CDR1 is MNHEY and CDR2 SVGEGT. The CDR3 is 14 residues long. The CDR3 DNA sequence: TGTGCCAGCAGTCTAGCGGGAGGTGCCTACGAGCAGTACTTC. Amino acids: CASSLAGGAYEQYF.